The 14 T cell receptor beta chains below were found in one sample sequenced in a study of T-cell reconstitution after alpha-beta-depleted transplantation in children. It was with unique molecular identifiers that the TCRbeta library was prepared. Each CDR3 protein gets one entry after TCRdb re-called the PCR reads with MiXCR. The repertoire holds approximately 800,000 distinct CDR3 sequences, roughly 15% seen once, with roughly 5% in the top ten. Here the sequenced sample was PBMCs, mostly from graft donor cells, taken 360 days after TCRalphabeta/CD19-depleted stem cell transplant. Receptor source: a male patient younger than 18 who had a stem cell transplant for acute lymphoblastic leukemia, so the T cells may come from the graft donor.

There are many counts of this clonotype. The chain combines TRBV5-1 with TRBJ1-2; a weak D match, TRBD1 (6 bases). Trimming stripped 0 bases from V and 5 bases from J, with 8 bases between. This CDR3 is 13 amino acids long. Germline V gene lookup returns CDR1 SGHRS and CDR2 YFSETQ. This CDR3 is CASSLGTEYGYTF. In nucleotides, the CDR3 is TGCGCCAGCAGCTTGGGGACAGAGTATGGCTACACCTTC. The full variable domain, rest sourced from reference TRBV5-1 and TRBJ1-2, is KAGVTQTPRYLIKTRGQQVTLSCSPISGHRSVSWYQQTPGQGLQFLFEYFSETQRNKGNFPGRFSGRQFSNSRSEMNVSTLELGDSALYLCASSLGTEYGYTFGSGTRLTVV.

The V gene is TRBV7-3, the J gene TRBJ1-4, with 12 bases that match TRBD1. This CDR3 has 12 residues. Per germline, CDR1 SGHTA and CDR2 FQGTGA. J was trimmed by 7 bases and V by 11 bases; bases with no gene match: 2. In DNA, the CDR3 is TGTGCCGGGGACAGGGGGCCTGAAAAACTGTTTTTT. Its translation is CAGDRGPEKLFF. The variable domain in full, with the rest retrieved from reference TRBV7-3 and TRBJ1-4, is GAGVSQTPSNKVTEKGKYVELRCDPISGHTALYWYRQSLGQGPEFLIYFQGTGAADDSGLPNDRFFAVRPEGSVSTLKIQRTERGDSAVYLCAGDRGPEKLFFGSGTQLSVL.

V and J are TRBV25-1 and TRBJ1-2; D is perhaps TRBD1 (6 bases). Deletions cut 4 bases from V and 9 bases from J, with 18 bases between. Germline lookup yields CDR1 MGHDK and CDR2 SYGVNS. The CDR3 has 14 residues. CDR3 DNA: TGTGCCAGCAGTGTTTTGGGGGGGCTCACCAGCTACACCTTC. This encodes CASSVLGGLTSYTF.

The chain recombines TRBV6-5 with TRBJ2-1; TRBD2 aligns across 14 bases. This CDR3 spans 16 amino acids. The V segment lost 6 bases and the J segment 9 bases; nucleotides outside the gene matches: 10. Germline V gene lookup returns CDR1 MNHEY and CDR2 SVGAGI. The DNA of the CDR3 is TGTGCCAGCAGGACTAGCGGGAGGGCCCAGGAGGGTGAGCAGTTCTTC. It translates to CASRTSGRAQEGEQFF.

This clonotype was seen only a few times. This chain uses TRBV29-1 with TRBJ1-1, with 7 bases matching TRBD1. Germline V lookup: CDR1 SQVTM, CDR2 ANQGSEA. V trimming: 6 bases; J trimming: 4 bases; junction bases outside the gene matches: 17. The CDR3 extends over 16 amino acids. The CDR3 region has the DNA TGCAGCGTCCCCAGGGGGGCGGCCCACGCGGGCACTGAAGCTTTCTTT. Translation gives CSVPRGAAHAGTEAFF.

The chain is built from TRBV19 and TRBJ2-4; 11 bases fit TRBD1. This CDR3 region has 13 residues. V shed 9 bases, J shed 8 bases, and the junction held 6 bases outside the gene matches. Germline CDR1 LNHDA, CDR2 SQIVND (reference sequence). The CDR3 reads CASRDRGWDIQYF. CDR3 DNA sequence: TGTGCCAGCAGGGACAGGGGGTGGGACATTCAGTACTTC.

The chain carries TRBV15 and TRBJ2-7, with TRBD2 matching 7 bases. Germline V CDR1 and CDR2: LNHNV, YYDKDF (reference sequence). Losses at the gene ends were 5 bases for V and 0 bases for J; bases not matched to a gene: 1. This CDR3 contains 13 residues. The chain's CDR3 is CATSGTTSYEQYF. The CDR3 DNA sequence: TGTGCCACCAGCGGGACTACCTCCTACGAGCAGTACTTC.

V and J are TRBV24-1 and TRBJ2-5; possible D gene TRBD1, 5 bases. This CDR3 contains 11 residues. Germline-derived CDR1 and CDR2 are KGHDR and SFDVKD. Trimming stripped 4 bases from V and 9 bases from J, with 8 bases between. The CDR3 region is CATSDLGAQYF. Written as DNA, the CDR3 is TGTGCCACCAGTGACTTAGGGGCCCAGTACTTC.

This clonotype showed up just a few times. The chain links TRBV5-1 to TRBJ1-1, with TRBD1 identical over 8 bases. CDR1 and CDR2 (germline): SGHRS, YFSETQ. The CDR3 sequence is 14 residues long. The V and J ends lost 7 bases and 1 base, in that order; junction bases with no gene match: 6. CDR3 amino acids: CASGRGQRNTEAFF. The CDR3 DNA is TGCGCCAGCGGCAGGGGGCAGAGGAACACTGAAGCTTTCTTT.

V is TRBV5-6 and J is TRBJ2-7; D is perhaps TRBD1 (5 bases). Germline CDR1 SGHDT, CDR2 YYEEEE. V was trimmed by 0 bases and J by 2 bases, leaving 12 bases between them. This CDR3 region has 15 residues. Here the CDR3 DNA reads TGTGCCAGCAGCTTGGTCGAGGCCAGGGCCTACGAGCAGTACTTC. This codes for CASSLVEARAYEQYF. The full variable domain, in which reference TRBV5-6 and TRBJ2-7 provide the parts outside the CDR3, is DAGVTQSPTHLIKTRGQQVTLRCSPKSGHDTVSWYQQALGQGPQFIFQYYEEEERQRGNFPDRFSGHQFPNYSSELNVNALLLGDSALYLCASSLVEARAYEQYFGPGTRLTVT.

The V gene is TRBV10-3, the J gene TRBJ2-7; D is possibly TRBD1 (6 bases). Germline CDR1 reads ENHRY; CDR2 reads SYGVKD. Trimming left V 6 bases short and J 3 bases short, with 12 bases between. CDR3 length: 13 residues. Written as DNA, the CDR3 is TGTGCCATCAGACCCCGGGACATCTACGAGCAGTACTTC. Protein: CAIRPRDIYEQYF.

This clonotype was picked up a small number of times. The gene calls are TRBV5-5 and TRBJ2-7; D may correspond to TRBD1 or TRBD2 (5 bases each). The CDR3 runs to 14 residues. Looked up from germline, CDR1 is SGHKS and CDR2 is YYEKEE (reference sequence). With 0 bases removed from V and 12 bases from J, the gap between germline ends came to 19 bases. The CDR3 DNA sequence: TGTGCCAGCAGCTTGGAGGGGATCTTCCTACGGGGGTACTTC. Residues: CASSLEGIFLRGYF.

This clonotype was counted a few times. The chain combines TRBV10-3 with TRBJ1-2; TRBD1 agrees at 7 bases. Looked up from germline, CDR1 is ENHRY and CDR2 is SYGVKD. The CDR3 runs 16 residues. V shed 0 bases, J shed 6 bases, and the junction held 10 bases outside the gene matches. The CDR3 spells CAISESTVTGKNGYTF. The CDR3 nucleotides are TGTGCCATCAGTGAGTCGACGGTGACAGGGAAGAATGGCTACACCTTC.

The CDR3 nucleotides are TGTGCCAGCAGCCCCGTGGAAGCGGGGGAAAAACTGTTTTTT. The encoded protein is CASSPVEAGEKLFF. V usage is TRBV7-8 and J usage is TRBJ1-4, with D hard to call. This CDR3 spans 14 amino acids. Germline CDR1 SGHVS, CDR2 FQNEAQ. The V end was cut by 5 bases, the J end by 8 bases, with 15 bases between. The full variable domain, with the rest looked up from reference TRBV7-8 and TRBJ1-4, is GAGVSQSPRYKVAKRGQDVALRCDPISGHVSLFWYQQALGQGPEFLTYFQNEAQLDKSGLPSDRFFAERPEGSVSTLKIQRTQQEDSAVYLCASSPVEAGEKLFFGSGTQLSVL.